The 21 T cell receptor beta chains in this list originate from one sample, sequenced in a study of CD8+ T cells in alopecia areata. Described treatment: oral pan-JAK inhibitor, 5-10 mg twice daily. Extracted from the samples, RNA was reverse transcribed into cDNA to serve as the sequencing template. The repertoire was sequenced with immunoSEQ multiplex PCR; TCRdb's copy has only in-frame clones and lacks some. The top ten hold around 1.7% of the sample, which has under 350,000 clones, about three fifths seen once. The input for sequencing was CD4+ T cells sorted from blood, taken at week 24, from a patient treated with tofacitinib. The receptors come from a human donor with alopecia areata.

This clone was seen a handful of times. The J gene is TRBJ2-1, the V gene TRBV2; D is possibly TRBD1 (5 bases). V lost 4 bases and J 7 bases, leaving 8 bases between the germline ends. Germline values: CDR1 SNHLY, CDR2 FYNNEI. The CDR3 totals 12 residues. The CDR3 DNA sequence: TGTGCCAGCAGTGGACAGAGTAATGAGCAGTTCTTC. Translating it yields CASSGQSNEQFF. The full variable domain, with the rest looked up from reference TRBV2 and TRBJ2-1, is EPEVTQTPSHQVTQMGQEVILRCVPISNHLYFYWYRQILGQKVEFLVSFYNNEISEKSEIFDDQFSVERPDGSNFTLKIRSTKLEDSAMYFCASSGQSNEQFFGPGTRLTVL.

The genes are TRBV6-6 and TRBJ1-3; TRBD1 matches 7 bases. Germline trimming cut 4 bases from V and 3 bases from J; bases unmatched to any gene: 9. The CDR3 totals 16 residues. Germline V gene sequence: CDR1 MNHNY, CDR2 SVGAGI (reference sequence). The CDR3: CASSLQGLLGGNTIYF. The CDR3 bases are TGTGCCAGCAGTTTACAGGGGTTGTTAGGTGGAAACACCATATATTTT.

This sequence joins TRBV30 and TRBJ1-1; unclear D gene. Germline CDR1 is GTSNPN and CDR2 is SVGIG (reference sequence). There are 12 residues in the CDR3. V was trimmed by 0 bases and J by 3 bases, leaving 5 bases between them. In nucleotides, the CDR3 is TGTGCCTGGAGTGTACAAGACACTGAAGCTTTCTTT. This codes for CAWSVQDTEAFF. Supplemented by reference TRBV30 and TRBJ1-1, the full variable domain reads SQTIHQWPATLVQPVGSPLSLECTVEGTSNPNLYWYRQAAGRGLQLLFYSVGIGQISSEVPQNLSASRPQDRQFILSSKKLLLSDSGFYLCAWSVQDTEAFFGQGTRLTVV.

The rearrangement joins TRBV7-9 to TRBJ1-6; D is perhaps TRBD1 (5 bases). V lost 1 base and J lost 5, with 9 bases in between. CDR3 length: 15 residues. From germline, CDR1 is SEHNR and CDR2 FQNEAQ (reference sequence). The CDR3 reads CASSLVRAHNSPLHF. The CDR3, as DNA: TGTGCCAGCAGCTTAGTCAGGGCCCATAATTCACCCCTCCACTTT.

The CDR3 loop reads CASSLEAGVAETQYF. DNA for the CDR3: TGTGCCAGCAGCTTAGAAGCAGGGGTAGCAGAGACCCAGTACTTC. The gene calls are TRBV7-2 and TRBJ2-5, with D possibly being TRBD1 (6 bases). CDR1 is SGHTA and CDR2 is FQGNSA in the germline V gene. This CDR3 contains 15 residues. V was cut by 1 base and J by 4 bases, with 13 bases left in between.

The chain is built from TRBV7-9 and TRBJ1-6; 8 bases are a match to TRBD1. Germline CDR1 and CDR2: SEHNR and FQNEAQ (reference sequence). The J segment lost 10 bases and the V segment lost 1 base, leaving 3 bases of the junction unmatched. CDR3 size: 14 residues. The CDR3 loop reads CASSLGQGRSPLHF. In nucleotides, the CDR3 is TGTGCCAGCAGCTTAGGACAGGGGAGGTCACCCCTCCACTTT.

The rearrangement uses TRBV30 and TRBJ1-1, with TRBD1 as a possible D gene (6 bases). Germline V gene sequence: CDR1 GTSNPN, CDR2 SVGIG (reference sequence). Trimming removed 2 bases at V and 2 bases at J, with 15 bases between. This CDR3 comprises 15 residues. This chain's CDR3 is CAWSFLQGGNTEAFF. DNA of the CDR3: TGTGCCTGGAGTTTCCTACAGGGAGGTAACACTGAAGCTTTCTTT.

The V gene is TRBV28, the J gene TRBJ2-1, with D perhaps matching TRBD1 (6 bases). Looked up from germline, CDR1 is MDHEN and CDR2 is SYDVKM. Trimming shortened V by 0 bases and J by 5 bases, and 8 bases separated the two germline ends. The CDR3 totals 14 residues. The CDR3 loop is CASSLWGADNEQFF. CDR3 DNA: TGTGCCAGCAGTTTATGGGGGGCGGACAATGAGCAGTTCTTC.

The rearrangement links TRBV9 to TRBJ1-2; D possibly corresponds to TRBD1 (6 bases). Trimming left V 4 bases short and J 6 bases short, with 13 bases between. The CDR3 sequence is 13 residues long. The V gene's germline CDR1 is SGDLS and CDR2 YYNGEE. This CDR3 reads CASSLSGEHGYTF. Written as DNA, the CDR3 is TGTGCCAGCAGCCTGTCAGGGGAACATGGCTACACCTTC.

This clone was seen just once. V and J are TRBV5-1 and TRBJ2-7; perhaps TRBD2 as D (6 bases). V was cut by 0 bases and J by 3 bases, with 13 bases left in between. Germline assignment: CDR1 SGHRS and CDR2 YFSETQ. The CDR3 covers 15 residues. CDR3 in DNA: TGCGCCAGCAGCTTGGTCCAGCAGGGAGGCTACGAGCAGTACTTC. The encoded protein is CASSLVQQGGYEQYF.

The rearrangement uses TRBV2 and TRBJ1-6, with 7 bases aligning to TRBD1. CDR1 is SNHLY, CDR2 FYNNEI, per germline. The CDR3 has 15 residues. The junction had 5 bases not matched to a gene; V was cut back by 4 bases and J by 5 bases. The CDR3 sequence: CASSVRDSHNSPLHF. The CDR3 bases are TGTGCCAGCAGTGTCCGGGACAGTCATAATTCACCCCTCCACTTT.

The chain links TRBV7-2 to TRBJ1-1; D call uncertain. Germline V gene data show CDR1 as SGHTA and CDR2 as FQGNSA. The germline V and J ends were trimmed by 5 bases and 4 bases, with 11 bases remaining between them. The CDR3 runs to 13 residues. The CDR3 sequence: CASSEQKGTEAFF. Here the CDR3 DNA reads TGTGCCAGCAGCGAACAGAAGGGCACTGAAGCTTTCTTT.

CDR3 amino acids: CASSSRMPQHF. CDR3 in DNA: TGTGCCAGCAGTTCCAGGATGCCCCAGCATTTT. This chain uses TRBV27 with TRBJ1-5; D ambiguous. The CDR3 totals 11 residues. Trimming stripped 4 bases from V and 9 bases from J, with 7 bases between. The germline V gene has CDR1 MNHEY and CDR2 SMNVEV (reference sequence).

CDR3 region: CASGQLLNYGYTF. In nucleotides, the CDR3 is TGTGCCAGCGGACAGCTCCTCAACTATGGCTACACCTTC. This chain connects TRBV27 to TRBJ1-2; tentative D call: TRBD1 (6 bases). The CDR3 is 13 residues long. Germline loops: CDR1 MNHEY, CDR2 SMNVEV (reference sequence). V shed 8 bases and J shed 2 bases, with 12 bases lying between them.

The chain's CDR3 is CAWSGQVEKLFF. The CDR3 coding sequence is TGTGCCTGGAGTGGTCAGGTAGAAAAACTGTTTTTT. This chain links TRBV30 with TRBJ1-4; D call uncertain. With 1 base removed from V and 8 bases from J, the gap between germline ends came to 8 bases. Germline CDR1 reads GTSNPN; CDR2 reads SVGIG (reference sequence). CDR3 length: 12 residues.

The rearrangement uses TRBV15 and TRBJ2-7; a possible D gene is TRBD1 (6 bases). CDR3 length: 14 amino acids. The V gene's germline CDR1 is LNHNV and CDR2 YYDKDF (reference sequence). With 8 bases removed from V and 3 bases from J, the gap between germline ends came to 17 bases. The CDR3 DNA reads TGTGCCACCCAGGGGAGTCGGGGTCGCTACGAGCAGTACTTC. Its protein product is CATQGSRGRYEQYF.

This clone was detected only a few times. V usage is TRBV7-2 and J usage is TRBJ2-2, with TRBD1 matching over 10 bases. Losses at the gene ends were 4 bases for V and 6 bases for J; bases not matched to a gene: 8. This CDR3 region has 16 residues. From germline, CDR1 is SGHTA and CDR2 FQGNSA. The CDR3 DNA reads as TGTGCCAGCAGCTCCAGACAGGGGGCAGGGGCCGGGGAGCTGTTTTTT. Amino acid sequence: CASSSRQGAGAGELFF.

The chain combines TRBV7-2 with TRBJ2-6; D possibly corresponds to TRBD1 (6 bases). The CDR3 has 16 residues. The V gene's germline CDR1 is SGHTA and CDR2 FQGNSA. Deletions cut 9 bases from V and 0 bases from J, with 15 bases between. CDR3 sequence reads: CASDRQGNSGANVLTF. For the CDR3, the DNA is TGTGCCAGTGACCGCCAGGGGAACTCTGGGGCCAACGTCCTGACTTTC.

This clone was seen a handful of times. V gene TRBV29-1 combines with J gene TRBJ1-1; no firm D call. Trimming left V 0 bases short and J 8 bases short, with 4 bases between. The CDR3 is 10 amino acids. Germline lookup yields CDR1 SQVTM and CDR2 ANQGSEA. The CDR3 nucleotides are TGCAGCGTTGAAGATGGGGAAGCTTTCTTT. Translation gives CSVEDGEAFF.

V and J are TRBV9 and TRBJ2-2, with D uncertain. Germline V gene data show CDR1 as SGDLS and CDR2 as YYNGEE. The CDR3 extends over 15 amino acids. V was shortened by 4 bases and J by 6 bases, with 16 bases between the two germline ends. CDR3 amino acids: CASSLSTFGPGELFF. The CDR3 nucleotides are TGTGCCAGCAGCCTATCGACGTTCGGGCCCGGGGAGCTGTTTTTT.

This clone was detected a few times. The chain combines TRBV2 with TRBJ1-2; TRBD1 is a possible D gene (6 bases). Per the germline V gene, CDR1 is SNHLY and CDR2 is FYNNEI. Deletions cut 2 bases from V and 4 bases from J, with 17 bases between. The CDR3 totals 16 residues. The CDR3: CASSERVTQGGYGYTF. In DNA, the CDR3 is TGTGCCAGCAGTGAAAGGGTTACTCAAGGGGGCTATGGCTACACCTTC.